This entry concerns a single T cell receptor (beta chain). Its antigen is still unknown. The genes and germline here are from mouse. Survey-depth TCRbeta CDR3 sequencing reported V/J genes and productive frequencies. Measured with immunoSEQ multiplex PCR; TCRdb has only the in-frame clones, and not every one. The profile shows some 22,000 clones, 72% of them singletons. The data belong to a study of tissue T cells after allogeneic stem cell transplantation. The study, taken as a whole, reports: Tissue-detected TCR repertoire was only partly captured by blood and spleen T cells. Anatomically similar tissues had similar TCR repertoires within each patient.

The sample comprised spleen. The receptor comes from a female BALB/c mouse in good health. The mouse strain carries the MHC haplotype H2-d.

The part of the CDR3 DNA that was read is TGTGCCTGGAGTCTGAGAGATTCCTATAATTCGCCCCTCTAC. Amino acid sequence: CAWSLRDSYNSPLY. The complete CDR3 sequence is CAWSLRDSYNSPLYF. This chain connects TRBV31 to TRBJ1-6; D ambiguous. The CDR3 goes on 1 residue after the read ends, and that part is filled in from the germline J gene. TRBJ1-6 qualifies as an ORF whose function is uncertain. Trimming shortened V by 0 bases and J by 0 bases, and 6 bases separated the two germline ends. The CDR3 has 15 residues. The germline V gene encodes CDR1 GKSSPN and CDR2 SITVG.